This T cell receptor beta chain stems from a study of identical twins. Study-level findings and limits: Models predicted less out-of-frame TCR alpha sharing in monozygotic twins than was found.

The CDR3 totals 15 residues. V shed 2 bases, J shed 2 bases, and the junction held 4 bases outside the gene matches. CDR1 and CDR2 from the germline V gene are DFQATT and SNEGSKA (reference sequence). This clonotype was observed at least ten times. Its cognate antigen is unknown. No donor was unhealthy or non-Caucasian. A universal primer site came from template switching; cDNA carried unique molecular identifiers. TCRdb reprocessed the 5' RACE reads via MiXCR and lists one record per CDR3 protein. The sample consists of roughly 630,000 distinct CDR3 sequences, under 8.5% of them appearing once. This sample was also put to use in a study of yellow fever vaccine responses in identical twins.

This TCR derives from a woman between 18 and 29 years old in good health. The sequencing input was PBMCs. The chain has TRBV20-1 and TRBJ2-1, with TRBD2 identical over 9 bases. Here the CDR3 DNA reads TGCAGTGCTAGACTGGCGGGGGGGACCTACAATGAGCAGTTCTTC. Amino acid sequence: CSARLAGGTYNEQFF.